These 13 T cell receptor beta chains share one sample of origin, sequenced in a study of Graves' ophthalmopathy and Graves' hyperthyroidism. The TCR beta CDR3 regions underwent amplification from RNA transcripts. HTBI primers were used in a first-round RT-PCR, which preceded a second-round multiplex PCR. TCRdb processed the multiplex PCR reads anew with MiXCR; each CDR3 protein has one entry. The sample yields just over 600,000 distinct CDR3 sequences, 22% seen once. Source material: peripheral blood. All receptors come from a woman in her late teens or twenties with stable Graves' hyperthyroidism. Some clones in this sample may be carry-over from other donors' samples.

This clonotype was recorded many times. V is TRBV4-1 and J is TRBJ2-7, with D tentatively TRBD1 (6 bases). Germline assignment: CDR1 MGHRA and CDR2 YSYEKL. Trimming pared 1 base from V and 3 bases from J, leaving 10 bases between. The length of the CDR3 is 14 residues. CDR3: CASSQVQGIYEQYF. Written as DNA, the CDR3 is TGCGCCAGCAGCCAAGTTCAGGGGATCTACGAGCAGTACTTC.

This clonotype was picked up many times. The rearrangement joins TRBV6-1 to TRBJ1-6, with D hard to call. Germline lookup yields CDR1 MNHNS and CDR2 SASEGT. With 7 bases removed from V and 7 bases from J, the gap between germline ends came to 11 bases. This CDR3 region has 13 residues. This CDR3 reads CASKTGSNSPLHF. The CDR3 region has the DNA TGTGCCAGCAAAACGGGGTCCAATTCACCCCTCCACTTT.

This clonotype was counted at least ten times. This sequence may be a read error, since a much larger clone differs from it by one base. The chain is built from TRBV6-2 or TRBV6-3 and TRBJ2-5; a weak D match, TRBD2 (5 bases). Germline V gives CDR1 MNHEY, CDR2 SVGEGT. CDR3 length equals 14 residues. The V end was cut by 1 base, the J end by 4 bases, with 10 bases between. In nucleotides, the CDR3 is TGTGCCAGCAGTTACTTACTAGTCGGAGAGACCCAGTACTTC. It yields the protein CASSYLLVGETQYF.

This clonotype was seen repeatedly, ten times or more. The rearrangement uses TRBV7-2 and TRBJ2-2; 11 bases are shared with TRBD2. CDR1 and CDR2 from the germline V gene are SGHTA and FQGNSA. Trimming removed 5 bases from V and 5 bases from J; junction bases left unmatched: 4. CDR3 length: 15 residues. CDR3 in DNA: TGTGCCAGCAGCAAGATAGCGGGGGGGACCGGGGAGCTGTTTTTT. The encoded protein is CASSKIAGGTGELFF.

There are many counts of this clonotype. The chain employs TRBV12-3 or TRBV12-4 and TRBJ1-2; TRBD1 aligns across 10 bases. Trimming removed 4 bases from V and 0 bases from J; junction bases left unmatched: 8. This CDR3 comprises 17 residues. Written as DNA, the CDR3 is TGTGCCAGCAGTTCTACCCCCGGGACAGGGGCTAACTATGGCTACACCTTC. Its translation is CASSSTPGTGANYGYTF.

This clonotype was recorded many times. This chain links TRBV30 with TRBJ2-6; 8 bases agree with TRBD1. CDR1 and CDR2 (germline): GTSNPN, SVGIG (reference sequence). This CDR3 has 14 residues. The CDR3 coding sequence is TGTGCTTTGCAGGGGGCCTCTGGGGCCAACGTCCTGACTTTC. Amino acids: CALQGASGANVLTF.

This clonotype was seen a few times. The chain recombines TRBV12-3 or TRBV12-4 with TRBJ1-2; D unresolved. V was trimmed by 6 bases and J by 2 bases, leaving 7 bases between them. The CDR3 contains 12 residues. CDR3 protein: CASSPVNYGYTF. The CDR3 DNA is TGTGCCAGCAGCCCAGTGAACTATGGCTACACCTTC.

The chain employs TRBV28 and TRBJ2-7; D might be TRBD2 (6 bases). Trimming stripped 10 bases from V and 3 bases from J, with 13 bases between. The CDR3 is 12 amino acids. Germline CDR1 MDHEN, CDR2 SYDVKM. The CDR3 protein is CATKRARYEQYF. CDR3 in DNA: TGTGCCACCAAGCGGGCCCGCTACGAGCAGTACTTC. Filled out from reference TRBV28 and TRBJ2-7, the complete variable domain reads DVKVTQSSRYLVKRTGEKVFLECVQDMDHENMFWYRQDPGLGLRLIYFSYDVKMKEKGDIPEGYSVSREKKERFSLILESASTNQTSMYLCATKRARYEQYFGPGTRLTVT.

This clonotype came up many times. This sequence joins TRBV24-1 and TRBJ2-5, with no clear D. Trimming shortened V by 3 bases and J by 0 bases, and 4 bases separated the two germline ends. CDR3 length: 13 amino acids. From germline, CDR1 is KGHDR and CDR2 SFDVKD. The chain's CDR3 is CATSDRYQETQYF. CDR3 nucleotide sequence: TGTGCCACCAGTGATCGGTACCAAGAGACCCAGTACTTC.

This clonotype was seen only a few times. The CDR3 DNA reads as TGTGCCAGTAGTCCAGGGGATGGGCCCGGGGAGCTGTTTTTT. Encoded protein: CASSPGDGPGELFF. The J gene is TRBJ2-2, the V gene TRBV19; perhaps TRBD1 as D (6 bases). Germline V gives CDR1 LNHDA, CDR2 SQIVND (reference sequence). V was trimmed by 5 bases and J by 6 bases, leaving 13 bases between them. There are 14 residues in the CDR3. The full variable domain, in which reference TRBV19 and TRBJ2-2 provide the parts outside the CDR3, is DGGITQSPKYLFRKEGQNVTLSCEQNLNHDAMYWYRQDPGQGLRLIYYSQIVNDFQKGDIAEGYSVSREKKESFPLTVTSAQKNPTAFYLCASSPGDGPGELFFGEGSRLTVL.

This chain links TRBV28 with TRBJ1-1; TRBD1 might be the D (5 bases). In germline, CDR1 is MDHEN, CDR2 SYDVKM. The V end lost 1 base, the J end lost 4 bases, and 13 bases lay between the germline ends. The length of the CDR3 is 15 residues. The CDR3 DNA sequence: TGTGCCAGCAGTTTATTACGGGGCGGTGGCACTGAAGCTTTCTTT. It translates to CASSLLRGGGTEAFF. The full variable domain, with the rest looked up from reference TRBV28 and TRBJ1-1, is DVKVTQSSRYLVKRTGEKVFLECVQDMDHENMFWYRQDPGLGLRLIYFSYDVKMKEKGDIPEGYSVSREKKERFSLILESASTNQTSMYLCASSLLRGGGTEAFFGQGTRLTVV.

This clonotype was counted many times. This rearrangement joins TRBV12-3 or TRBV12-4 to TRBJ2-7, with a tentative D call TRBD2 (5 bases). Deletions cut 6 bases from V and 5 bases from J, with 8 bases between. The CDR3 has 11 residues. This CDR3 is CASSARDEQYF. CDR3 DNA: TGTGCCAGCAGCGCGAGGGACGAGCAGTACTTC.

This clonotype has a count of ten or more. V and J are TRBV12-3 or TRBV12-4 and TRBJ1-2; a possible D gene is TRBD1 (5 bases). The CDR3 totals 15 residues. Trimming left V 6 bases short and J 1 base short, with 15 bases between. Here the CDR3 DNA reads TGTGCCAGCAGACCAAATAGGGGATTTAACTATGGCTACACCTTC. It codes for CASRPNRGFNYGYTF.